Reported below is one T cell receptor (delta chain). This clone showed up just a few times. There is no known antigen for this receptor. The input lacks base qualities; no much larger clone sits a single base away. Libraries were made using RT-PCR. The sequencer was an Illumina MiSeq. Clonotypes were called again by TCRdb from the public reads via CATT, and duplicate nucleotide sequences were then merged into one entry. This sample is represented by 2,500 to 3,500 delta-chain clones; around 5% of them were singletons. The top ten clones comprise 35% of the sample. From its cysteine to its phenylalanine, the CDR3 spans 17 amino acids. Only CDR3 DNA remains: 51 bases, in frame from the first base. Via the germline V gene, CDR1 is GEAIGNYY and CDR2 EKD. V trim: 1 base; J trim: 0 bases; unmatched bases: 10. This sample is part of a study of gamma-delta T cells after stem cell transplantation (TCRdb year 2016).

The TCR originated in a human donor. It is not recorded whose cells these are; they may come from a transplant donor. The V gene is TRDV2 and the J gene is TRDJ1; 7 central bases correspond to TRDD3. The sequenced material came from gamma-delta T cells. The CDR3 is CACDTVGDLLNTDKLIF. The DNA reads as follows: TGTGCCTGTGACACGGTGGGGGACCTTCTTAACACCGATAAACTCATCTTT.